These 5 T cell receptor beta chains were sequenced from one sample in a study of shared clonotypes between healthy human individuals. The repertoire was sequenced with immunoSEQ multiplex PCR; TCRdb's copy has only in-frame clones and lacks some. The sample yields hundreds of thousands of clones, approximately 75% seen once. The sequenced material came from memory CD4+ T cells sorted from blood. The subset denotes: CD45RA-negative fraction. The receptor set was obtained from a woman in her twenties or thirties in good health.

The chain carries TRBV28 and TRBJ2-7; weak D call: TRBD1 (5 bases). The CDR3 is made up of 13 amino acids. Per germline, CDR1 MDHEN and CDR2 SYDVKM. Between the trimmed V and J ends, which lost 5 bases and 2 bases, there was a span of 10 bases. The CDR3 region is CASSILTAYEQYF. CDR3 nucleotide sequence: TGTGCCAGCAGTATATTGACAGCCTACGAGCAGTACTTC. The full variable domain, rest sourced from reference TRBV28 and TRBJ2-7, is DVKVTQSSRYLVKRTGEKVFLECVQDMDHENMFWYRQDPGLGLRLIYFSYDVKMKEKGDIPEGYSVSREKKERFSLILESASTNQTSMYLCASSILTAYEQYFGPGTRLTVT.

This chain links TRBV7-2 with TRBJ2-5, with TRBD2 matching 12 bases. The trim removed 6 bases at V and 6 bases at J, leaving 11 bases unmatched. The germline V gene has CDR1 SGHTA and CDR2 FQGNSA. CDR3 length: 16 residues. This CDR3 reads CASRRGLAGSGKTQYF. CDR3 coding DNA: TGTGCCAGCAGACGCGGACTAGCGGGAAGTGGGAAGACCCAGTACTTC.

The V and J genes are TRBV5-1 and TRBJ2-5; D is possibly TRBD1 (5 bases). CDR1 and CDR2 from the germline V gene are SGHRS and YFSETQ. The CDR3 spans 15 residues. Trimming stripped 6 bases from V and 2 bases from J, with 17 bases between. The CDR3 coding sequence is TGCGCCAGCACCCCCCGGGCCAGGGAACAAGAGACCCAGTACTTC. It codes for CASTPRAREQETQYF.

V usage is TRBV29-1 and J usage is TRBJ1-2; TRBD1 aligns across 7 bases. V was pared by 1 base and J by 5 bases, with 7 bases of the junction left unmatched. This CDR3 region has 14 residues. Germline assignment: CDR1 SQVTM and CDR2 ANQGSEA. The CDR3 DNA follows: TGCAGCGTTGAAGGGGACAGCCTTTCTTATGGCTACACCTTC. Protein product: CSVEGDSLSYGYTF. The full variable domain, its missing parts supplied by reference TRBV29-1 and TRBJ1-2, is SAVISQKPSRDICQRGTSLTIQCQVDSQVTMMFWYRQQPGQSLTLIATANQGSEATYESGFVIDKFPISRPNLTFSTLTVSNMSPEDSSIYLCSVEGDSLSYGYTFGSGTRLTVV.

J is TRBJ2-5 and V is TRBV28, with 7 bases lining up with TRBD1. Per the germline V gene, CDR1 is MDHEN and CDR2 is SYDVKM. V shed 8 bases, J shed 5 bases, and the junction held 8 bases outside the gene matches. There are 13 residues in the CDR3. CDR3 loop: CASHQTGYETQYF. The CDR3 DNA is TGTGCCAGCCACCAGACAGGGTACGAGACCCAGTACTTC.